A selection of T cell receptor beta chains follows, all from one sample in a study of OX40 agonist ivuxolimab in advanced cancers. The protocol was immunoSEQ multiplex PCR, while the TCRdb copy is restricted to in-frame clones and leaves out a portion. The sample carries about 32,000 clones, more than 75% recorded once. Sequencing was performed on CD4+ or CD8+ T cells sorted from blood, taken in a trial of the OX40 agonist ivuxolimab. These receptors originate from an adult with an advanced solid tumor such as melanoma, head and neck, liver or kidney cancer. Each CDR3 is given with its conserved first and last residue. Fields, in order: D gene, J gene, V gene, clone size, CDR3 protein, CDR3 DNA. The D gene is left open where the match is weak. The size entry is marked missing in some rows and otherwise reads once, few, many or a size class.

>TRBD2|TRBJ2-7|TRBV4-1|-
CASSQEVSGYEQYF
TGCGCCAGCAGCCAAGAGGTTAGCGGGTACGAGCAGTACTTC
>-|TRBJ2-1|TRBV9|-
CASSVGYNEQFF
TGTGCCAGCAGCGTAGGATACAATGAGCAGTTCTTC
>TRBD2|TRBJ2-7|TRBV4-2|-
CASSQAGGSEQYF
TGTGCCAGCAGCCAAGCGGGGGGGAGCGAGCAGTACTTC
>-|TRBJ2-7|TRBV7-9|once
CASSPQEGAPSSYEQYF
TGTGCCAGCAGCCCCCAGGAGGGGGCCCCTAGCTCCTACGAGCAGTACTTC
>TRBD2|TRBJ2-7|TRBV9|-
CASSVSGVVHEQYF
TGTGCCAGCAGCGTTAGCGGGGTAGTCCACGAGCAGTACTTC
>-|TRBJ1-6|TRBV28|-
CASSFDSGDSPLHF
TGTGCCAGCAGTTTTGACAGCGGCGATTCACCCCTCCACTTT
>TRBD1|TRBJ1-5|TRBV18|-
CASSPRDRGENQPQHF
TGTGCCAGCTCACCGAGGGACAGGGGGGAAAATCAGCCCCAGCATTTT
>-|TRBJ2-1|TRBV9|-
CASSVRYNEQFF
TGTGCCAGCAGCGTTCGCTACAATGAGCAGTTCTTC
>-|TRBJ2-7|TRBV2|-
CASSGTVEQYF
TGTGCCAGCAGTGGGACGGTCGAGCAGTACTTC
>-|TRBJ2-7|TRBV10-3|-
CAISGLAYEQYF
TGTGCCATCAGTGGCCTTGCCTACGAGCAGTACTTC
>TRBD1|TRBJ2-7|TRBV9|-
CASSAGQAYEQYF
TGTGCCAGCAGCGCCGGACAGGCCTACGAGCAGTACTTC
>TRBD1|TRBJ1-3|TRBV7-6|-
CASTSRPGTGTFSGNTIYF
TGTGCCAGCACCAGCCGGCCCGGGACAGGGACCTTCTCTGGAAACACCATATATTTT
>-|TRBJ2-7|TRBV10-3|-
CAIRLAGSSYEQYF
TGTGCCATCAGACTGGCAGGGAGCTCCTACGAGCAGTACTTC
>-|TRBJ1-5|TRBV11-2|-
CASSLTRGDQPQHF
TGTGCCAGCAGCTTAACGCGGGGAGATCAGCCCCAGCATTTT
>-|TRBJ2-7|TRBV9|-
CASSPYLDYEQYF
TGTGCCAGCAGCCCTTACCTGGACTACGAGCAGTACTTC
>-|TRBJ2-2|TRBV6-4|-
CASRPTLTGELFF
TGTGCCAGCAGACCGACCCTAACCGGGGAGCTGTTTTTT
>-|TRBJ1-3|TRBV6-5|-
CASSYQGYSSGNTIYF
TGTGCCAGCAGTTATCAGGGGTATAGTTCTGGAAACACCATATATTTT
>TRBD1|TRBJ1-2|TRBV5-5|-
CASKPGTAWEGYYGYTF
TGTGCCAGCAAGCCCGGGACAGCCTGGGAGGGGTACTATGGCTACACCTTC
>-|TRBJ1-1|TRBV30|once
CAWSMVWGAAEAFF
TGTGCCTGGAGTATGGTCTGGGGGGCGGCTGAAGCTTTCTTT
>-|TRBJ2-7|TRBV7-6|few
CASSFREDSYEQYF
TGTGCCAGCAGCTTTCGGGAAGACTCCTACGAGCAGTACTTC
>-|TRBJ1-2|TRBV6-4|once
CASSDSGDPHYGYTF
TGTGCCAGCAGTGACTCGGGGGACCCTCACTATGGCTACACCTTC
>-|TRBJ2-7|TRBV28|few
CASSLDPGILRGEQYF
TGTGCCAGCAGTTTAGACCCGGGAATCCTTCGGGGGGAGCAGTACTTC
>TRBD2|TRBJ2-7|TRBV9|-
CASSVSSGYEQYF
TGTGCCAGCAGCGTTTCTAGCGGCTACGAGCAGTACTTC
>-|TRBJ2-2|TRBV11-2|-
CASSFTMGSPPGELFF
TGTGCCAGCAGCTTTACGATGGGCAGCCCTCCCGGGGAGCTGTTTTTT
>-|TRBJ1-4|TRBV30|-
CAWSVMGANEKLFF
TGTGCCTGGAGTGTAATGGGCGCTAATGAAAAACTGTTTTTT
>-|TRBJ2-2|TRBV7-8|-
CASSPSGGLSNTGELFF
TGTGCCAGCAGCCCGTCGGGGGGCCTGTCTAACACCGGGGAGCTGTTTTTT
>-|TRBJ2-1|TRBV11-2|-
CASSSFQSYNEQFF
TGTGCCAGCAGCTCCTTCCAATCCTACAATGAGCAGTTCTTC
>TRBD2|TRBJ2-5|TRBV11-1|-
CASSLFAGELQETQYF
TGTGCCAGCAGCTTGTTTGCGGGGGAGCTACAAGAGACCCAGTACTTC